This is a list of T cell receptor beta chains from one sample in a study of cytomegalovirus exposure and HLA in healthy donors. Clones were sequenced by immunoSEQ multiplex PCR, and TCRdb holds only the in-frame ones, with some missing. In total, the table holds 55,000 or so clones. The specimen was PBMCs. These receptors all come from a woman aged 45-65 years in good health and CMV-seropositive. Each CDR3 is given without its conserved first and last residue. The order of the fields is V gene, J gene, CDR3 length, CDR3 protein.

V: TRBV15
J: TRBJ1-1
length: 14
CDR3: ATSRDQGVRDTEAF

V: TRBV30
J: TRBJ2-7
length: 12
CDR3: AWSTNRGLYEQY

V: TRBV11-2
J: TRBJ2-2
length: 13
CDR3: ASSPGLAGVRELF

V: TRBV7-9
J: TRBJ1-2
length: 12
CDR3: ASSVNRGNYGYT

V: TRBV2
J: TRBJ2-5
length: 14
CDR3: ASSTGTSGGQETQY

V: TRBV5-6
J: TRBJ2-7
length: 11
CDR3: ASSFTPNYEQY

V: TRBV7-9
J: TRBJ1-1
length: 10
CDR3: ASSSVNTEAF

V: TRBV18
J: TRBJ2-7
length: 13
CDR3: ASSLAGTGDYEQY

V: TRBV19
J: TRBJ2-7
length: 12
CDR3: ASTGGFPSYEQY

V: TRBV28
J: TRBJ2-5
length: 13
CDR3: ASLRAGWGRETQY

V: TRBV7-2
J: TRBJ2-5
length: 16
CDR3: ASSTSSIRGGREETQY